The 4 T cell receptor beta chains given below trace back to one sample, sequenced in a study of T-cell reconstitution after alpha-beta-depleted transplantation in children. Preparing the TCRbeta library involved the use of unique molecular identifiers. Via MiXCR, TCRdb re-called the PCR reads, giving one row per CDR3 protein. The sample contains 150,000 to 250,000 distinct CDR3 sequences, 5% to 7.5% of which appear only once. The sequencing here drew on PBMCs, taken before TCRalphabeta/CD19-depleted stem cell transplant. Every receptor here comes from a girl under three years old with combined immunodeficiency, due to receive a stem cell transplant.

The table lists this clonotype with many counts. The rearrangement links TRBV12-3 or TRBV12-4 to TRBJ1-3; D remains ambiguous. Trimming stripped 7 bases from V and 0 bases from J, with 13 bases between. The CDR3 contains 15 residues. CDR3 sequence reads: CASTDRRRSGNTIYF. The CDR3, as DNA: TGTGCCAGCACCGACCGCCGGCGCTCTGGAAACACCATATATTTT.

This clonotype occurred many times. This chain uses TRBV20-1 with TRBJ2-2, with a tentative D call TRBD2 (6 bases). The germline CDR1 and CDR2 sequences are DFQATT and SNEGSKA (reference sequence). This CDR3 region has 12 residues. V was shortened by 6 bases and J by 6 bases, with 11 bases between the two germline ends. The chain's CDR3 is CSAAAGSGELFF. In DNA, the CDR3 is TGCAGTGCCGCGGCGGGGTCCGGGGAGCTGTTTTTT.

The genes are TRBV29-1 and TRBJ1-1; D unresolved. CDR3 length: 15 amino acids. The germline V and J ends were trimmed by 3 bases and 8 bases, with 22 bases remaining between them. The germline CDR1 and CDR2 sequences are SQVTM and ANQGSEA. The CDR3 DNA is TGCAGCGTTGAGGCCCTGCGGGGAGGCTCGCTAGAAGCTTTCTTT. Protein sequence: CSVEALRGGSLEAFF.

This clonotype was observed many times. The CDR3 sequence: CASRGQGMEQYF. DNA of the CDR3: TGTGCCAGCAGGGGACAGGGGATGGAGCAGTACTTC. V gene TRBV12-3 or TRBV12-4 combines with J gene TRBJ2-7; 10 positions match TRBD1. The trim removed 6 bases at V and 7 bases at J, leaving 3 bases unmatched. The CDR3 runs 12 residues.